Detailed here is one T cell receptor beta chain. This sample is drawn from a study of OX40 agonist ivuxolimab in advanced cancers. Overall study: A partial response was reached by three patients: one with hepatocellular carcinoma and two with cutaneous melanoma.

In germline, CDR1 is MGHDK, CDR2 SYGVNS. The V and J ends lost 8 bases and 7 bases respectively, with 14 bases between them. The CDR3 has 12 amino acids. The table came from immunoSEQ multiplex PCR; TCRdb's copy has only in-frame clones and leaves some out. This sample has about 69,000 clones, with roughly 90% found just once. Autoimmune disease history or systemic immunosuppression excluded patients. Sequences were derived from CD4+ or CD8+ T cells sorted from blood, sampled in a trial of the OX40 agonist ivuxolimab. The source of this sequence is an adult with an advanced solid tumor such as melanoma, head and neck, liver or kidney cancer. V usage is TRBV25-1 and J usage is TRBJ1-2, with D possibly matching TRBD1 (6 bases). This CDR3 is CASSRDNRGYTF. As DNA, the CDR3 is TGTGCCAGCTCCAGGGACAACCGTGGCTACACCTTC.